The 3 T cell receptor beta chains given below trace back to one sample, sequenced in a study of glioma-infiltrating T cells after dendritic cell vaccination. Libraries were prepared by immunoSEQ multiplex PCR; TCRdb keeps only in-frame clonotypes and omits some of them. Seen here are fewer than 90,000 clones, 75% to 90% observed once, and the top ten hold around 6.5%. Time point given: after dendritic cell vaccination, including at tumor progression/relapse. Here the sequenced sample was blood, taken after dendritic cell vaccination. The receptors derive from a human donor with glioblastoma.

This chain uses TRBV2 with TRBJ2-7; D is possibly TRBD1 (6 bases). V was trimmed by 4 bases and J by 3 bases, leaving 13 bases between them. The CDR3 loop spans 14 amino acids. Germline assignment: CDR1 SNHLY and CDR2 FYNNEI. CDR3 sequence reads: CASSADSHLYEQYF. DNA of the CDR3: TGTGCCAGCAGTGCGGACAGTCACCTCTACGAGCAGTACTTC.

This rearrangement joins TRBV9 to TRBJ2-3; TRBD2 agrees at 8 bases. J gave up 0 bases and V 4 bases, and 13 bases lay outside the gene matches. Germline V gene sequence: CDR1 SGDLS, CDR2 YYNGEE. The CDR3 is made up of 18 amino acids. CDR3: CASSSEVAGSSSTDTQYF. Written as DNA, the CDR3 is TGTGCCAGCAGCAGTGAGGTAGCGGGGAGCTCTAGCACAGATACGCAGTATTTT.

The chain carries TRBV7-9 and TRBJ2-7; possibly TRBD1 for D (5 bases). Germline V CDR1 and CDR2: SEHNR, FQNEAQ (reference sequence). The CDR3 spans 15 residues. The V and J ends lost 1 base and 6 bases respectively, with 16 bases between them. The CDR3: CASSLVGADLGEQYF. The DNA for the CDR3 is TGTGCCAGCAGCTTAGTAGGGGCCGACCTCGGCGAGCAGTACTTC. Looking up the rest from reference TRBV7-9 and TRBJ2-7 gives the full variable domain: DTGVSQNPRHKITKRGQNVTFRCDPISEHNRLYWYRQTLGQGPEFLTYFQNEAQLEKSRLLSDRFSAERPKGSFSTLEIQRTEQGDSAMYLCASSLVGADLGEQYFGPGTRLTVT.